This T cell receptor (beta chain) is from a study of T cell repertoires in cytomegalovirus infection. About the research overall: Matching HLA type and CMV infection were both indicated by public TCR beta signatures.

Findings and limits, study-wide: The study found HLA-C-restricted CMV-specific TCR beta clonotypes dominating the ex vivo response. Of the TCR beta families, the public ones yielded a cumulative frequency that identified carriers of CMV plus the relevant HLA.

Trimming took off 4 bases at V and 2 bases at J, with 17 bases between the two ends. The CDR3 length is 17 residues. TCRdb redid the calling of the reads with MiXCR, one entry per CDR3 protein. The data show 150,000 to 200,000 distinct CDR3 sequences, roughly 27% seen once. In this sample, this clonotype turned up a few times. Its antigen is not identified. Sequencing input: PBMCs. The TCR comes from a human donor in good health (CMV status not recorded). Some clones in this sample may be carry-over from other donors' samples. This rearrangement joins TRBV23-1 to TRBJ2-2, with a possible D match to TRBD1 (6 bases). TRBV23-1 counts as an open reading frame of uncertain function. The CDR3 loop is CASSLWDMKINTGELFF. The CDR3 DNA reads TGCGCCAGCAGTCTATGGGACATGAAGATTAACACCGGGGAGCTGTTTTTT.